Included here is one TCR beta chain sequence, with context. This table comes from immunoSEQ multiplex PCR, and its TCRdb copy is limited to in-frame clones, with some not included. The table shows fewer than 85,000 clones, with roughly nine tenths occurring only once. The source of the sample is a study of resident and recirculating memory T cells in vitiligo. This CDR3 has 13 amino acids. The V gene's germline CDR1 is SGHTA and CDR2 FQGNSA. V lost 6 bases and J 3 bases, leaving 11 bases between the germline ends. The chain employs TRBV7-2 and TRBJ1-1; D call uncertain. The TCR sequence derives from a male donor with vitiligo. The material sequenced was blood. The CDR3 nucleotides read TGTGCCAGCAGACTTAACAGTTACACTGAAGCTTTCTTT. Amino acid sequence: CASRLNSYTEAFF.